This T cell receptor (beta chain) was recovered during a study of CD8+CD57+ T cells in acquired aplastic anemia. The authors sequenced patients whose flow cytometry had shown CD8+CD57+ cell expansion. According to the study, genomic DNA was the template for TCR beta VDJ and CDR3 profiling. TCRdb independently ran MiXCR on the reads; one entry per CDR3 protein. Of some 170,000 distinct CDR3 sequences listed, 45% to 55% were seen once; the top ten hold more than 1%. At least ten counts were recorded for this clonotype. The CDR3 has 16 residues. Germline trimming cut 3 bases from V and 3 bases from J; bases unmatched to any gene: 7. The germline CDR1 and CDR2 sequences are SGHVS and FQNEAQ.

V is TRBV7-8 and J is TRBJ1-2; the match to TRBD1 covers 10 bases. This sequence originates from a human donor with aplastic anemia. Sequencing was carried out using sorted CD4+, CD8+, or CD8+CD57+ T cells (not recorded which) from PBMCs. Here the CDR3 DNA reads TGTGCCAGCAGCTTCGACGGGACAGGGGTGCACTATGGCTACACCTTC. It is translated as CASSFDGTGVHYGYTF.